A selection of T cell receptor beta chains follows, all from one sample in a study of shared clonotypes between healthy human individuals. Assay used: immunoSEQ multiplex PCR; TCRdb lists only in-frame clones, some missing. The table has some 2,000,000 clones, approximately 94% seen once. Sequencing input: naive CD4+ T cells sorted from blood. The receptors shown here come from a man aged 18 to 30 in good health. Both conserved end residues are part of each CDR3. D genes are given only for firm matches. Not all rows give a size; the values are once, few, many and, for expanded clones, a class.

CASSDRTGGTGETQYF	TGCGCCAGCAGCGACCGGACAGGTGGGACAGGAGAGACCCAGTACTTC	TRBJ2-5	TRBD1	TRBV5-1	few
CASRTQEQLYNEQFF	TGTGCCAGCAGGACCCAGGAGCAACTTTACAATGAGCAGTTCTTC	TRBJ2-1	-	TRBV6-4	-
CASSLGQGASFSYEQYF	TGCGCCAGCAGCTTGGGTCAGGGGGCCTCTTTTTCCTACGAGCAGTACTTC	TRBJ2-7	TRBD1	TRBV5-1	-
CASSPVGNTEAFF	TGTGCCAGCTCACCGGTGGGGAACACTGAAGCTTTCTTT	TRBJ1-1	-	TRBV18	-
CAWSVQGNNSPLHF	TGTGCCTGGAGTGTGCAGGGAAATAATTCACCCCTCCACTTT	TRBJ1-6	-	TRBV30	-
CASSEVAGSEKLFF	TGTGCCAGCAGTGAGGTGGCAGGGAGTGAAAAACTGTTTTTT	TRBJ1-4	-	TRBV2	-
CASSELRGSETQYF	TGTGCCAGCAGTGAATTGAGGGGAAGCGAGACCCAGTACTTC	TRBJ2-5	-	TRBV2	-
CSVGQGRTTNEKLFF	TGCAGCGTGGGACAGGGTAGAACAACTAATGAAAAACTGTTTTTT	TRBJ1-4	TRBD1	TRBV29-1	-
CASSYSPAGDKETQYF	TGTGCCAGCAGTTACTCGCCAGCGGGAGATAAGGAGACCCAGTACTTC	TRBJ2-5	TRBD2	TRBV6-6	-
CAWSPQTGGRQPQHF	TGTGCCTGGAGCCCCCAAACAGGGGGCAGGCAGCCCCAGCATTTT	TRBJ1-5	TRBD1	TRBV30	-
CASSLGGGREKLFF	TGTGCCAGCAGTTTAGGAGGGGGCAGAGAAAAACTGTTTTTT	TRBJ1-4	TRBD1	TRBV28	-
CASSSLGAKNIQYF	TGTGCCAGCAGCTCACTTGGAGCCAAAAACATTCAGTACTTC	TRBJ2-4	-	TRBV11-3	-
CSVEKATSGNTIYF	TGCAGCGTTGAAAAGGCTACCTCTGGAAACACCATATATTTT	TRBJ1-3	-	TRBV29-1	once
CASRLAGRSGYTGELFF	TGTGCCAGCAGGCTAGCGGGACGGTCGGGTTACACCGGGGAGCTGTTTTTT	TRBJ2-2	TRBD2	TRBV27	-
CASSMGQNTETQYF	TGTGCCAGCTCAATGGGACAGAATACAGAGACCCAGTACTTC	TRBJ2-5	TRBD1	TRBV18	-
CASSQARGPNTEAFF	TGCGCCAGCAGCCAAGCTAGGGGGCCGAACACTGAAGCTTTCTTT	TRBJ1-1	TRBD1	TRBV4-1	-
CASSPGQGRTDTQYF	TGTGCCAGCAGTCCGGGACAGGGGCGAACAGATACGCAGTATTTT	TRBJ2-3	TRBD1	TRBV6-5	once
CASSQDRERGASLSGANVLTF	TGTGCCAGCAGCCAAGATAGAGAAAGGGGCGCATCCCTCTCTGGGGCCAACGTCCTGACTTTC	TRBJ2-6	-	TRBV4-2	-
CASRPRDSNTEAFF	TGTGCCAGCAGGCCCCGGGACAGCAACACTGAAGCTTTCTTT	TRBJ1-1	TRBD1	TRBV6-5	-
CTIGLAERETQYF	TGCACCATAGGGCTAGCGGAACGAGAGACCCAGTACTTC	TRBJ2-5	TRBD2	TRBV29-1	-
CASSAGTAGNTIYF	TGTGCCAGCTCAGCCGGGACAGCTGGAAACACCATATATTTT	TRBJ1-3	TRBD1	TRBV18	-
CASSLRGVSTDTQYF	TGCGCCAGCAGCTTGCGAGGGGTTAGCACAGATACGCAGTATTTT	TRBJ2-3	-	TRBV5-1	-
CASSRGDSQDTQYF	TGTGCCAGCAGCCGGGGGGACTCCCAGGATACGCAGTATTTT	TRBJ2-3	TRBD2	TRBV7-2	-
CASKAGGDYGYTF	TGTGCCAGCAAAGCAGGGGGCGACTATGGCTACACCTTC	TRBJ1-2	TRBD1	TRBV2	-
CASSLDGGPTYEQYF	TGCGCCAGCAGCTTGGATGGGGGCCCCACCTACGAGCAGTACTTC	TRBJ2-7	-	TRBV5-1	-
CASSGGGNGLNTEAFF	TGTGCCAGCAGTGGAGGGGGGAACGGGCTGAACACTGAAGCTTTCTTT	TRBJ1-1	-	TRBV7-2	-
CAWGAQETQYF	TGTGCCTGGGGCGCTCAAGAGACCCAGTACTTC	TRBJ2-5	-	TRBV30	-
CGVKSGGETQYF	TGCGGCGTTAAATCCGGGGGGGAGACCCAGTACTTC	TRBJ2-5	TRBD2	TRBV29-1	-
CASSRREGAPYEQYF	TGTGCCAGCAGCCGCAGGGAGGGGGCCCCCTACGAGCAGTACTTC	TRBJ2-7	-	TRBV7-2	-
CASRASGILEQYF	TGTGCCAGTAGGGCTAGCGGGATACTCGAGCAGTACTTC	TRBJ2-7	TRBD2	TRBV19	-
CASSPRGGYYGYTF	TGTGCCAGCAGTCCCCGGGGGGGGTACTATGGCTACACCTTC	TRBJ1-2	-	TRBV27	-
CASRGVGPNEQFF	TGTGCCAGCAGAGGAGTGGGCCCGAATGAGCAGTTCTTC	TRBJ2-1	-	TRBV5-4	-
CASSTYRGDNTEAFF	TGTGCCAGTAGTACCTACAGGGGGGATAACACTGAAGCTTTCTTT	TRBJ1-1	TRBD1	TRBV19	-
CASSSRQGREQYF	TGTGCCAGCAGCTCGAGACAGGGGCGCGAGCAGTACTTC	TRBJ2-7	TRBD1	TRBV7-8	-
CASSQGATYSYEQYF	TGCGCCAGCAGCCAGGGGGCCACCTACTCCTACGAGCAGTACTTC	TRBJ2-7	-	TRBV4-1	-
CASSLSYTAGANVLTF	TGTGCCAGCAGTTTATCCTACACTGCGGGGGCCAACGTCCTGACTTTC	TRBJ2-6	-	TRBV28	-
CASSELGINSPLHF	TGTGCCAGCAGTGAATTAGGAATAAATTCACCCCTCCACTTT	TRBJ1-6	-	TRBV25-1	-
CASSPAISGGVGEQYF	TGCGCCAGCAGCCCTGCTATTAGCGGGGGGGTTGGCGAGCAGTACTTC	TRBJ2-7	TRBD2	TRBV5-1	-
CASRRDSGTDTQYF	TGTGCCAGCCGCCGGGACAGCGGCACAGATACGCAGTATTTT	TRBJ2-3	TRBD1	TRBV6-1	-
CASSLYPTGNTEAFF	TGTGCCAGCAGCTTATACCCGACGGGAAACACTGAAGCTTTCTTT	TRBJ1-1	-	TRBV13	-
CASTPRDRARQPQHF	TGTGCCAGCACCCCCCGGGACAGGGCACGGCAGCCCCAGCATTTT	TRBJ1-5	TRBD1	TRBV5-8	-
CASSLFVPYEQYF	TGTGCCAGCAGCTTGTTCGTCCCCTACGAGCAGTACTTC	TRBJ2-7	-	TRBV11-2	-
CASSLRGTGAHYGYTF	TGTGCCAGCAGCTTAAGGGGGACGGGAGCGCACTATGGCTACACCTTC	TRBJ1-2	-	TRBV7-2	-
CASSRDGKNSPLHF	TGCGCCAGCAGCCGGGACGGTAAAAATTCACCCCTCCACTTT	TRBJ1-6	-	TRBV5-1	-
CASSQDQGILNTEAFF	TGCGCCAGCAGCCAAGATCAAGGGATTCTAAACACTGAAGCTTTCTTT	TRBJ1-1	-	TRBV4-1	-
CASSEAATEGSPLHF	TGTGCCAGCAGTGAAGCGGCGACAGAAGGTTCACCCCTCCACTTT	TRBJ1-6	-	TRBV2	few
CAWSSSGPEQFF	TGTGCCTGGAGTTCTTCTGGGCCTGAGCAGTTCTTC	TRBJ2-1	-	TRBV30	once
CASNGGGQGNTGELFF	TGTGCCAGCAACGGAGGGGGGCAGGGTAACACCGGGGAGCTGTTTTTT	TRBJ2-2	-	TRBV9	-
CAWSGETGRPLYGYTF	TGTGCCTGGAGTGGCGAGACAGGGCGCCCCCTTTATGGCTACACCTTC	TRBJ1-2	TRBD1	TRBV30	-
CASSPSGQASGSPLHF	TGTGCCAGCTCACCCTCCGGACAGGCCTCTGGTTCACCCCTCCACTTT	TRBJ1-6	TRBD1	TRBV18	-
CASRRQGAYGYTF	TGCGCCAGCAGAAGACAGGGCGCGTATGGCTACACCTTC	TRBJ1-2	TRBD1	TRBV4-1	-
CASSEAGSGGSSYNEQFF	TGTGCCAGCAGTGAAGCCGGTAGCGGGGGTAGCTCCTACAATGAGCAGTTCTTC	TRBJ2-1	TRBD2	TRBV6-1	once
CSAPRGEAFF	TGCAGTGCCCCCCGGGGTGAAGCTTTCTTT	TRBJ1-1	-	TRBV20-1	-
CASSVEGQPMNTEAFF	TGTGCCAGCAGCGTAGAAGGACAGCCCATGAACACTGAAGCTTTCTTT	TRBJ1-1	-	TRBV9	-
CASSLASGGAPYEQYF	TGCGCCAGCAGCTTGGCTAGCGGGGGGGCCCCCTACGAGCAGTACTTC	TRBJ2-7	TRBD2	TRBV5-1	-
CASSLDRVNTEAFF	TGTGCCAGCAGCTTAGACAGGGTTAACACTGAAGCTTTCTTT	TRBJ1-1	-	TRBV7-8	-
CASSNGQGSFSYEQYF	TGTGCCAGCAGCAACGGACAGGGCTCCTTCTCCTACGAGCAGTACTTC	TRBJ2-7	TRBD1	TRBV5-6	-